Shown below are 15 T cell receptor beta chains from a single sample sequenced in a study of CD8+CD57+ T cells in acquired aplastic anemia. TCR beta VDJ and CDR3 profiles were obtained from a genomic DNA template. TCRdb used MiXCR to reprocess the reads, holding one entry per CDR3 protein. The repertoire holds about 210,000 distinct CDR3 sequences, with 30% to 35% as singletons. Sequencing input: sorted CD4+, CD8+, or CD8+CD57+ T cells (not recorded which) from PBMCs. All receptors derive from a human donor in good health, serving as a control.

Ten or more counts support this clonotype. CDR3 in DNA: TGTGCCAGCAGTCTAAAGTTCCGGACTTTGAGCTACGAGCAGTACTTC. It translates to CASSLKFRTLSYEQYF. V and J are TRBV27 and TRBJ2-7, with a tentative D call TRBD2 (5 bases). This CDR3 is built from 16 residues. Germline V gene sequence: CDR1 MNHEY, CDR2 SMNVEV (reference sequence). The V and J ends lost 5 bases and 3 bases respectively, with 20 bases between them.

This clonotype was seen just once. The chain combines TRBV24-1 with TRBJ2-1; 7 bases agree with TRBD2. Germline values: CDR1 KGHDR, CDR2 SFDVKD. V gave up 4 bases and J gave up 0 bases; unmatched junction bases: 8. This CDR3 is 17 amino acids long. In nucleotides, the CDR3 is TGTGCCACCAGTGAGGCTAGCGGATCAAGCTCCTACAATGAGCAGTTCTTC. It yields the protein CATSEASGSSSYNEQFF.

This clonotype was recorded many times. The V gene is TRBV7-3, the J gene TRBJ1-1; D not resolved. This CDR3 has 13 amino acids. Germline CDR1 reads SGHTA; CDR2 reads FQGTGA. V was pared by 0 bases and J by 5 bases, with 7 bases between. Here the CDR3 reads CASSLTEVTEAFF. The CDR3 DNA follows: TGTGCCAGCAGCTTAACGGAGGTAACTGAAGCTTTCTTT.

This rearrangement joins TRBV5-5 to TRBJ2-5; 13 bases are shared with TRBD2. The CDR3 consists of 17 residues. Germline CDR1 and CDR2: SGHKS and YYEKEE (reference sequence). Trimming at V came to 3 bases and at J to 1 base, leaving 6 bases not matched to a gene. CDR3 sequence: CASSSATSGGAQETQYF. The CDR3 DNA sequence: TGTGCCAGCAGCTCCGCCACTAGCGGGGGGGCCCAAGAGACCCAGTACTTC.

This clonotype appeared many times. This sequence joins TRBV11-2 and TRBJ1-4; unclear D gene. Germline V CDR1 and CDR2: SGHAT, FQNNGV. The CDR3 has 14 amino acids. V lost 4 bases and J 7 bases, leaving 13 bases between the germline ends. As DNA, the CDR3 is TGTGCCAGCAGCTACGTTGTGTCGGGTGAAAAACTGTTTTTT. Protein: CASSYVVSGEKLFF.

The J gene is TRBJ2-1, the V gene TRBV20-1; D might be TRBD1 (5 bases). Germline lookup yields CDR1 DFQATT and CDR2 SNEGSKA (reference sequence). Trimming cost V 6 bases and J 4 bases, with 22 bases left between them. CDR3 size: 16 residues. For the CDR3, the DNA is TGCAGTGCCAGCAGTCAGGGTCCCAACCCATACAATGAGCAGTTCTTC. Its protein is CSASSQGPNPYNEQFF.

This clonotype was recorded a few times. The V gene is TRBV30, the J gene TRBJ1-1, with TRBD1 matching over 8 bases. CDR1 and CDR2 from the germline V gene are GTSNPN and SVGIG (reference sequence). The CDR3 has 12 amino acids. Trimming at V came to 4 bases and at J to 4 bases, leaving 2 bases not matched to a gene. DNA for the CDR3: TGTGCCTGGAACAGGGGGAGCACTGAAGCTTTCTTT. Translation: CAWNRGSTEAFF.

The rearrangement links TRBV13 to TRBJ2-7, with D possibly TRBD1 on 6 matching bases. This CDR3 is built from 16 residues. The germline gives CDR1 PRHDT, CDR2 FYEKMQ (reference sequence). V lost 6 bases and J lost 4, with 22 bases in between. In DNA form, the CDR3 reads TGTGCCAGCAGTCGCGCGAGAACAGGGTTTTCGTACGAGCAGTACTTC. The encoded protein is CASSRARTGFSYEQYF.

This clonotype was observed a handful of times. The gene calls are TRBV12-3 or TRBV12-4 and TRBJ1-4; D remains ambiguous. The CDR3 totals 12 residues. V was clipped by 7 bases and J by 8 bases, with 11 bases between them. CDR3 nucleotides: TGTGCCAGCACCCTCGGGCGAGAAAAACTGTTTTTT. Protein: CASTLGREKLFF.

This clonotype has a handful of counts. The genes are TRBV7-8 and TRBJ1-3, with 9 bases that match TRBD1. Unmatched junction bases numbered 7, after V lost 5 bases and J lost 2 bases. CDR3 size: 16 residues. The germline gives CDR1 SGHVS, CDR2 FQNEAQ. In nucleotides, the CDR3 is TGTGCCAGCAGCCTCCGGGACAGGGCGACTGGAAACACCATATATTTT. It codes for CASSLRDRATGNTIYF.

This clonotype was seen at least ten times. The CDR3 protein is CATSDSQTNRQAQHF. The CDR3 nucleotides read TGTGCCACCAGTGATTCGCAAACGAACCGGCAGGCCCAGCATTTT. The chain couples TRBV24-1 to TRBJ1-5; D is uncertain. V was trimmed by 2 bases and J by 11 bases, leaving 18 bases between them. The CDR3 covers 15 residues. Germline V gene data show CDR1 as KGHDR and CDR2 as SFDVKD.

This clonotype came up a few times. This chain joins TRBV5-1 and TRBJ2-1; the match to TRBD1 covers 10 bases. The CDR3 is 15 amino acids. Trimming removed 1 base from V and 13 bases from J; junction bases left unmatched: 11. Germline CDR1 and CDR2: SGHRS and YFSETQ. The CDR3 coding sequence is TGCGCCAGCAGCTTGTCGGGGGGGACAGGGGTGGATCAGTTCTTC. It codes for CASSLSGGTGVDQFF.

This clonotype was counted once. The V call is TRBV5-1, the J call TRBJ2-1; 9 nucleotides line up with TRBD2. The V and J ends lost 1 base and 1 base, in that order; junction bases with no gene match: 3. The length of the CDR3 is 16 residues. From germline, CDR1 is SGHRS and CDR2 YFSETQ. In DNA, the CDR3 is TGCGCCAGCAGCTTGTCGAGCGGGGGGTCCTACAATGAGCAGTTCTTC. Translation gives CASSLSSGGSYNEQFF. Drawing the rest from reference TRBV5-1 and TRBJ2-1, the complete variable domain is KAGVTQTPRYLIKTRGQQVTLSCSPISGHRSVSWYQQTPGQGLQFLFEYFSETQRNKGNFPGRFSGRQFSNSRSEMNVSTLELGDSALYLCASSLSSGGSYNEQFFGPGTRLTVL.

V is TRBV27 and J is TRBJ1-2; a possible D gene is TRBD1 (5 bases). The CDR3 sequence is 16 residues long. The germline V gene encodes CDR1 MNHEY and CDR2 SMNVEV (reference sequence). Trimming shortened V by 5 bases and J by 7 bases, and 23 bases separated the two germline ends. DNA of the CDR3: TGTGCCAGCAGTGCCCTCGGGACCGAGCCCGGGCGTGGCTACACCTTC. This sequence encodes CASSALGTEPGRGYTF.

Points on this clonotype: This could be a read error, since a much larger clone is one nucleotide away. The CDR3 nucleotides are TGTGCCTGTAGTATAGATGACGGATTCTCGGCTGAAGCTTTCTTT. Translated, it gives CACSIDDGFSAEAFF. The gene calls are TRBV19 and TRBJ1-1; D gene uncertain. The germline CDR1 and CDR2 sequences are LNHDA and SQIVND (reference sequence). The CDR3 consists of 15 residues. Full variable domain (outside the CDR3, taken from reference TRBV19 and TRBJ1-1): DGGITQSPKYLFRKEGQNVTLSCEQNLNHDAMYWYRQDPGQGLRLIYYSQIVNDFQKGDIAEGYSVSREKKESFPLTVTSAQKNPTAFYLCACSIDDGFSAEAFFGQGTRLTVV.